One sample yielded the 11 T cell receptor beta chains listed below, sequenced in a study of blood T cell repertoires in COVID-19. Sequenced by immunoSEQ multiplex PCR; TCRdb stores in-frame clones only, minus some. The sample consists of 200,000 to 250,000 clones, 83% of them appearing once. What was sequenced was PBMCs or T cells enriched from blood (not recorded which). The receptors were gathered from a woman in her fifties or sixties who had been exposed to COVID-19.

The gene calls are TRBV7-9 and TRBJ1-6; tentative D call: TRBD1 (6 bases). The CDR3 totals 15 residues. Trimming removed 6 bases from V and 7 bases from J, with 16 bases in between. Germline CDR1 reads SEHNR; CDR2 reads FQNEAQ (reference sequence). The CDR3 loop is CASRLAGGPNSPLHF. Written as DNA, the CDR3 is TGTGCCAGCAGGTTGGCGGGGGGGCCAAATTCACCCCTCCACTTT. Combining the CDR3 with reference TRBV7-9 and TRBJ1-6 gives the whole variable domain DTGVSQNPRHKITKRGQNVTFRCDPISEHNRLYWYRQTLGQGPEFLTYFQNEAQLEKSRLLSDRFSAERPKGSFSTLEIQRTEQGDSAMYLCASRLAGGPNSPLHFGNGTRLTVT.

V gene TRBV7-2 combines with J gene TRBJ2-7, with 11 positions matching TRBD2. CDR3 size: 16 residues. Trimming cost V 5 bases and J 3 bases; bases outside gene matches: 9. CDR1 SGHTA and CDR2 FQGNSA come from the germline V gene. CDR3 sequence: CASSKDLAGGGYEQYF. CDR3 DNA: TGTGCCAGCAGCAAAGACCTAGCGGGGGGAGGCTACGAGCAGTACTTC. Supplemented by reference TRBV7-2 and TRBJ2-7, the full variable domain reads GAGVSQSPSNKVTEKGKDVELRCDPISGHTALYWYRQSLGQGLEFLIYFQGNSAPDKSGLPSDRFSAERTGGSVSTLTIQRTQQEDSAVYLCASSKDLAGGGYEQYFGPGTRLTVT.

This chain connects TRBV7-8 to TRBJ2-1; 9 bases map to TRBD1. V shed 2 bases, J shed 10 bases, and the junction held 6 bases outside the gene matches. The germline CDR1 and CDR2 sequences are SGHVS and FQNEAQ. This CDR3 is built from 14 residues. The CDR3 DNA reads as TGTGCCAGCAGCTTAATACAGGGGGCACGGGAGCAGTTCTTC. Translating gives CASSLIQGAREQFF.

The rearrangement links TRBV11-2 to TRBJ1-3, with D tentatively TRBD1 (6 bases). V lost 1 base and J lost 0, with 13 bases in between. CDR1 SGHAT and CDR2 FQNNGV come from the germline V gene. CDR3 length: 17 amino acids. The CDR3 protein is CASSLVGARGSGNTIYF. In DNA form, the CDR3 reads TGTGCCAGCAGCTTAGTCGGGGCCAGGGGCTCTGGAAACACCATATATTTT. The entire variable domain, with the rest obtained from reference TRBV11-2 and TRBJ1-3, is as follows: EAGVAQSPRYKIIEKRQSVAFWCNPISGHATLYWYQQILGQGPKLLIQFQNNGVVDDSQLPKDRFSAERLKGVDSTLKIQPAKLEDSAVYLCASSLVGARGSGNTIYFGEGSWLTVV.

The V call is TRBV21-1, the J call TRBJ1-1; the table names TRBD1, a call not compared with the DNA. TRBV21-1 is a documented pseudogene. This CDR3 contains 18 residues. The CDR3 DNA is TGTGCCAGCAGCAAAGGGGACAGGGGAATAAGGGAGAACACTGAAGCTTTCTTT. Translation gives CASSKGDRGIRENTEAFF.

The chain has TRBV28 and TRBJ1-1; D is perhaps TRBD1 (5 bases). The V end was cut by 1 base, the J end by 8 bases, with 14 bases between. Germline lookup yields CDR1 MDHEN and CDR2 SYDVKM. CDR3 length equals 14 residues. The CDR3 DNA reads TGTGCCAGCAGTTTATCGGGGGGAAACCGCGAAGCTTTCTTT. Translation gives CASSLSGGNREAFF.

The genes are TRBV4-2 and TRBJ2-2, with 8 bases fitting TRBD2. CDR1 and CDR2 (germline): LGHNA, YNFKEQ. Trimming removed 1 base from V and 3 bases from J; junction bases left unmatched: 1. The CDR3 has 15 amino acids. CDR3 in amino acids: CASSQGGGYTGELFF. CDR3 DNA sequence: TGTGCCAGCAGCCAAGGCGGGGGGTACACCGGGGAGCTGTTTTTT.

The CDR3 spells CSASYRGEKLFF. CDR3 nucleotide sequence: TGCAGTGCTAGTTACAGGGGGGAAAAACTGTTTTTT. The genes are TRBV20-1 and TRBJ1-4, with TRBD1 identical over 8 bases. The CDR3 spans 12 residues. With 3 bases clipped from V and 8 bases from J, the junction kept 2 bases outside the gene matches. CDR1 and CDR2 (germline): DFQATT, SNEGSKA (reference sequence).

This clone has a single count. The chain combines TRBV2 with TRBJ1-3; 10 nucleotides match TRBD1. This CDR3 spans 15 amino acids. Germline V gene lookup returns CDR1 SNHLY and CDR2 FYNNEI. V lost 6 bases, J lost 7 bases, and 9 bases stayed unmatched. The CDR3 loop reads CASSQDRGRWNTIYF. The CDR3 coding sequence is TGTGCCAGCAGCCAAGACAGGGGGCGTTGGAACACCATATATTTT.

The CDR3 region has the DNA TGTGCCAGCACGAGGGGAGGGACGAACACTGAAGCTTTCTTT. The encoded protein is CASTRGGTNTEAFF. This chain connects TRBV2 to TRBJ1-1, with D perhaps TRBD1 (5 bases). This CDR3 has 14 residues. The ends were cut back, 7 bases at V and 1 base at J, with 13 bases in the middle. Germline loops: CDR1 SNHLY, CDR2 FYNNEI.

CDR3 sequence: CASSPEPRQGGSPLHF. The CDR3 DNA is TGCGCCAGCAGCCCCGAACCACGACAGGGAGGTTCACCCCTCCACTTT. This chain joins TRBV5-1 and TRBJ1-6, with 7 bases aligning to TRBD1. CDR3 length: 16 residues. V trimming: 4 bases; J trimming: 9 bases; junction bases outside the gene matches: 13. Germline assignment: CDR1 SGHRS and CDR2 YFSETQ.